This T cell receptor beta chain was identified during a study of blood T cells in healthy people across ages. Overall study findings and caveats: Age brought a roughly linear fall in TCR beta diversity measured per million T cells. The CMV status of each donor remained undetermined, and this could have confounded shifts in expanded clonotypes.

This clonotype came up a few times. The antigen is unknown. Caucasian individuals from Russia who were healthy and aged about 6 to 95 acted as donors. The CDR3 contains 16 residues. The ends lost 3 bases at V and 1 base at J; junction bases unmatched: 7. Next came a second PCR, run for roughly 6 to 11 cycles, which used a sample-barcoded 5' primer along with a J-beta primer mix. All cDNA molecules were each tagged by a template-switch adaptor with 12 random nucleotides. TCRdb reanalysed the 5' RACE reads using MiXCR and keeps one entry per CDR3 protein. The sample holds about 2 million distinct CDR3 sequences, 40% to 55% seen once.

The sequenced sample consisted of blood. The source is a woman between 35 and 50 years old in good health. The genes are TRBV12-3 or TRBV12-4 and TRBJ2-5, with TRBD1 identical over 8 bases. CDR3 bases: TGTGCCAGCAGTTTTACTCGGGACAGGATCCAAGAGACCCAGTACTTC. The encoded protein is CASSFTRDRIQETQYF.